This is a list of T cell receptor beta chains from one sample in a study of blood T cell repertoires in COVID-19. TCRdb's table, derived via immunoSEQ multiplex PCR, lists solely in-frame clones and lacks some. The table includes 10,000 to 15,000 clones, roughly 78% detected once. Source material: peripheral blood. The receptors were gathered from a human donor in a cohort sampled during active COVID-19. Each CDR3 is given with its conserved first and last residue. A D gene is named only where the DNA matches it firmly. Some rows mark clone size as missing; the rest say once, few, many or name a class of expanded clone.

>NA|TRBJ2-7|NA|TRBV19
TGTGCCAGTAGTAGAACTGGGCAGGGGTCCTACGAGCAGTACTTC
CASSRTGQGSYEQYF
>NA|TRBJ1-5|NA|TRBV4-1
TGCGCCAGCAGCCAAGAGCAGGGTAATCAGCCCCAGCATTTT
CASSQEQGNQPQHF
>NA|TRBJ1-1|NA|TRBV9
TGTGCCAGCAGCGTAGGTCGGGGTAGGGACACTGAAGCTTTCTTT
CASSVGRGRDTEAFF
>few|TRBJ1-4|NA|TRBV6-5
TGTGCCAGCAGTTACGGGCAGGGTGAGGAAAAACTGTTTTTT
CASSYGQGEEKLFF
>NA|TRBJ2-5|TRBD2|TRBV7-2
TGTGCCAGCAGCTTCCCCCTCCAGGCCCTAGCGGGGCCTCAAGAGACCCAGTACTTC
CASSFPLQALAGPQETQYF
>NA|TRBJ2-3|TRBD1|TRBV16
TGTGCCAGCAGCCAAAACCGACAGGGGGCAGATACGCAGTATTTT
CASSQNRQGADTQYF
>NA|TRBJ1-1|NA|TRBV12-5
TGTGCTAGTGGTTCAACAGGGTACGAAGCTTTCTTT
CASGSTGYEAFF
>NA|TRBJ2-2|NA|TRBV11-2
TGTGCCAGCAGGCTAGTCCGTGGAGGGCCCTTCGGGGAGCTGTTTTTT
CASRLVRGGPFGELFF
>few|TRBJ1-5|NA|TRBV7-2
TGTGCCAGCAGCTTTTGGGGGGGAGGGGAGCCCCAGCATTTT
CASSFWGGGEPQHF
>NA|TRBJ2-1|TRBD2|TRBV5-5
TGTGCCAGCACCTCTTACGGGGGGGAGTCCTACAATGAGCAGTTCTTC
CASTSYGGESYNEQFF
>NA|TRBJ2-5|TRBD1|TRBV27
TGTGCCAGCAGTCTCAGGACAGGGGGAAGGCAAGAGACCCAGTACTTC
CASSLRTGGRQETQYF
>few|TRBJ2-3|TRBD1|TRBV18
TGTGCCAGCTCACCACCGGGACAGGGTACAGATACGCAGTATTTT
CASSPPGQGTDTQYF
>few|TRBJ1-2|NA|TRBV5-1
TGCGCCAGCAGAGACATCCTGAAGTATGGCTACACCTTC
CASRDILKYGYTF
>NA|TRBJ1-1|NA|TRBV12-3/TRBV12-4
TGTGCCAGCAGTTCACAGGGTGGCACTGAAGCTTTCTTT
CASSSQGGTEAFF
>NA|TRBJ1-1|NA|TRBV10-1
TGCGCCAGCAGTGACAGGGAAGCAGAAGCTTTCTTT
CASSDREAEAFF
>NA|TRBJ1-3|NA|TRBV30
TGTGCCTGGAGTGTCGGAGGGAATGGAAACACCATATATTTT
CAWSVGGNGNTIYF
>few|TRBJ1-1|NA|TRBV13
TGTGCCAGCAGACCTAGGGGCGCCCTGAACACTGAAGCTTTCTTT
CASRPRGALNTEAFF
>once|TRBJ1-5|NA|TRBV5-5
TGTGCCAGCAGCTTGGTTCAGGGGAACAATCAGCCCCAGCATTTT
CASSLVQGNNQPQHF
>NA|TRBJ2-1|NA|TRBV27
TGTGCCAGCACTTACCCAGGGCATGGTGAGCAGTTCTTC
CASTYPGHGEQFF
>few|TRBJ1-2|NA|TRBV4-1
TGCGCCAGCAGCTCAGGGTTAAAGGACTATGGCTACACCTTC
CASSSGLKDYGYTF
>NA|TRBJ1-5|NA|TRBV5-1
TGCGCCAGCAGCTTCCCCGTGGCAAGATATAGCAATCAGCCCCAGCATTTT
CASSFPVARYSNQPQHF
>NA|TRBJ1-2|NA|TRBV11-2
TGTGCCAGCAGCTTAGTGTCGGGGGTCGGCTATGGCTACACCTTC
CASSLVSGVGYGYTF
>NA|TRBJ1-3|NA|TRBV18
TGTGCCAGCTCACCTGCAGTAGCCTCTGGAAACACCATATATTTT
CASSPAVASGNTIYF
>NA|TRBJ1-1|NA|TRBV6-1
TGTGCCAGCAGTGAGGGGCGGTACACTGAAGCTTTCTTT
CASSEGRYTEAFF
>once|TRBJ1-6|TRBD1|TRBV19
TGTGCCAGTAGTTTCAGGGGGGAAGATTCACCCCTCCACTTT
CASSFRGEDSPLHF
>NA|TRBJ1-2|TRBD1|TRBV5-1
TGCGCCAGCAGCCTCGACAGGGCCCCATCCGGCTACACCTTC
CASSLDRAPSGYTF
>NA|TRBJ1-3|TRBD1|TRBV5-1
TGCGCCAGCAGCTTGATGCCCCGACAGGGCGGGAACACCATATATTTT
CASSLMPRQGGNTIYF
>medium-sized|TRBJ2-1|TRBD2|TRBV27
TGTGCCAGCAGTCAGACTAGCGGGGCGTTATACAATGAGCAGTTCTTC
CASSQTSGALYNEQFF
>NA|TRBJ2-7|TRBD2|TRBV6-5
TGTGCCAGCACCCCAGGGCGGGGGGCCTACGAGCAGTACTTC
CASTPGRGAYEQYF
>NA|TRBJ2-2|NA|TRBV19
TGTGCCAGTACCCTTAGCAGGGGCCCCACCGGGGAGCTGTTTTTT
CASTLSRGPTGELFF
>few|TRBJ1-1|NA|TRBV15
TGTGCCACCAGCCTTAAGCCGCCCCCCACTGAAGCTTTCTTT
CATSLKPPPTEAFF
>NA|TRBJ2-3|NA|TRBV28
TGTGCCAGCAGTTCAACCACAGGGTTTGGCACAGATACGCAGTATTTT
CASSSTTGFGTDTQYF
>NA|TRBJ2-5|TRBD2|TRBV11-2
TGTGCCAGCAGCTTAGTAAGGACTAGCGGGGGTCAAGAGACCCAGTACTTC
CASSLVRTSGGQETQYF
>NA|TRBJ2-7|NA|TRBV21-1
TGTGCCAGCACCCCCGGCGCGCGGGGGCGCGAGCAGTACTTC
CASTPGARGREQYF
>few|TRBJ1-1|NA|TRBV7-8
TGTGCCAGCAGCTCCTGGGGGCGAGGCACTGAAGCTTTCTTT
CASSSWGRGTEAFF
>NA|TRBJ2-6|NA|TRBV3-1/TRBV3-2
TGTGCCAGCAGACACACAGGTTCTGGGGCCAACGTCCTGACTTTC
CASRHTGSGANVLTF
>once|TRBJ1-1|NA|TRBV25-1
TGTGCCAGCAGTGAATTCGGGGGGGAGAGGACTGAAGCTTTCTTT
CASSEFGGERTEAFF
>NA|TRBJ2-5|TRBD1|TRBV5-1
TGCGCCAGCAGCTTGGGACAGGGTCAAGAGACCCAGTACTTC
CASSLGQGQETQYF
>NA|TRBJ1-2|NA|TRBV10-2
TGCGCCAGCAGTGAGGCAGGTAGATATGGCTACACCTTC
CASSEAGRYGYTF
>NA|TRBJ1-4|TRBD1|TRBV19
TGTGCCAGTAGCCCTCCCGGGACAGGTCGCACTAATGAAAAACTGTTTTTT
CASSPPGTGRTNEKLFF
>few|TRBJ1-1|NA|TRBV6-6
TGTGCCAGCACGGCGGACGGTGGGGCCGCTGAAGCTTTCTTT
CASTADGGAAEAFF
>few|TRBJ2-1|TRBD2|TRBV28
TGTGCCAGCATCCCCGGGACTAGGTACTCCTACAATGAGCAGTTCTTC
CASIPGTRYSYNEQFF
>NA|TRBJ2-3|NA|TRBV7-2
TGTGCCAGCAGCTTCAGGGTTACAGATACGCAGTATTTT
CASSFRVTDTQYF
>NA|TRBJ2-7|TRBD1|TRBV18
TGTGCCAGCGGGACAGGGTCCTCCTACGAGCAGTACTTC
CASGTGSSYEQYF
>large|TRBJ1-2|NA|TRBV5-8
TGTGCCAGCAGCTCCGGGACAAACTATGGCTACACCTTC
CASSSGTNYGYTF
>NA|TRBJ2-5|TRBD2|TRBV5-1
TGCGCCAGCAGCTTGGAAGGGAGGGGAGAGACCCAGTACTTC
CASSLEGRGETQYF
>NA|TRBJ1-2|NA|TRBV7-3
TGTGCCAGCAGCTTATCCCCCTGGGGCGAGGGCTACACCTTC
CASSLSPWGEGYTF
>NA|TRBJ1-6|TRBD1|TRBV5-1
TGCGCCAGCAGCTTGTCCGGGACAGGGACTCTACGGATTAATTCACCCCTCCACTTT
CASSLSGTGTLRINSPLHF
>few|TRBJ2-5|NA|TRBV19
TGTGCCAGTAGTATCCCAGGGACTCGGGAGACCCAGTACTTC
CASSIPGTRETQYF
>NA|TRBJ1-5|NA|TRBV25-1
TGTGCCAGCAGTGACGGGAATCAGCCCCAGCATTTT
CASSDGNQPQHF
>NA|TRBJ1-1|NA|TRBV2
TGTGCCAGCACCCTCGAGGCACTGAACACTGAAGCTTTCTTT
CASTLEALNTEAFF
>large|TRBJ1-2|NA|TRBV3-1/TRBV3-2
TGTGCCAGCAGCCAAGAGGTGGGCAGGGGCGATTATGGCTACACCTTC
CASSQEVGRGDYGYTF
>NA|TRBJ2-2|NA|TRBV12-5
TGTGCTAGTGGTCAGGGGTCGAACACCGGGGAGCTGTTTTTT
CASGQGSNTGELFF
>NA|TRBJ1-1|TRBD1|TRBV4-3
TGCGCCAGCAGCCAAGTGGGGACAGAGACTGAAGCTTTCTTT
CASSQVGTETEAFF
>NA|TRBJ1-5|NA|TRBV6-2/TRBV6-3
TGTGCCAGCAGTTACTTACTCGGTCAGCCCCAGCATTTT
CASSYLLGQPQHF
>NA|TRBJ1-2|TRBD1|TRBV7-8
TGTGCCAGCAGCTTAGTCAGGGGGTTGCCCTACACCTTC
CASSLVRGLPYTF
>NA|TRBJ1-2|NA|TRBV20-1
TGCAGTGCTAGTTTAGGGGGGGCGCGGGGCTACACCTTC
CSASLGGARGYTF
>NA|TRBJ1-2|NA|TRBV5-4
TGTGCCAGCAGCTTGTGGCCTGGAGGATATGGCTACACCTTC
CASSLWPGGYGYTF